The rows below give T cell receptor beta chains drawn from one sample of a study of shared clonotypes between healthy human individuals. The protocol was immunoSEQ multiplex PCR, while the TCRdb copy is restricted to in-frame clones and leaves out a portion. Of about 1 million clones detected, roughly 70% appear once; the ten largest clones hold around 1.4%. Source material: memory CD4+ T cells sorted from blood. These TCRs come from a man younger than 35 in good health. Each CDR3 is given with its conserved first and last residue. Fields, in order: clone size, D gene, V gene, J gene, CDR3 protein, CDR3 DNA. The D gene is left open where the match is weak. Part of the rows lack a size; the others show once, few, many or a class for expanded clones.

clone_size: few
d_call: .
v_call: TRBV6-5
j_call: TRBJ2-5
cdr3_aa: CGSRRVAQETQYF
cdr3_nt: TGTGGGTCGCGACGGGTGGCCCAAGAGACCCAGTACTTC

clone_size: .
d_call: .
v_call: TRBV5-1
j_call: TRBJ2-5
cdr3_aa: CASSLLPQRETQYF
cdr3_nt: TGCGCCAGCAGCTTGTTGCCCCAACGGGAGACCCAGTACTTC

clone_size: .
d_call: .
v_call: TRBV5-1
j_call: TRBJ1-5
cdr3_aa: CASSRTWGNQPQHF
cdr3_nt: TGCGCCAGCAGCCGGACGTGGGGTAATCAGCCCCAGCATTTT

clone_size: few
d_call: TRBD2
v_call: TRBV7-2
j_call: TRBJ2-5
cdr3_aa: CASSAGSTSLSFQETQYF
cdr3_nt: TGTGCCAGCTCAGCGGGGTCCACATCCCTATCCTTTCAAGAGACCCAGTACTTC

clone_size: .
d_call: .
v_call: TRBV2
j_call: TRBJ1-5
cdr3_aa: CASSVMTGNQPQHF
cdr3_nt: TGTGCCAGCAGTGTTATGACAGGCAATCAGCCCCAGCATTTT

clone_size: .
d_call: .
v_call: TRBV7-2
j_call: TRBJ2-2
cdr3_aa: CASSLTRGNCGELFF
cdr3_nt: TGTGCCAGCAGCCTGACTCGCGGGAACTGCGGGGAGCTGTTTTTT

clone_size: few
d_call: .
v_call: TRBV11-1
j_call: TRBJ2-5
cdr3_aa: CASSLGGGQETQYF
cdr3_nt: TGTGCCAGCAGCTTAGGTGGGGGTCAAGAGACCCAGTACTTC

clone_size: .
d_call: .
v_call: TRBV4-3
j_call: TRBJ2-1
cdr3_aa: CASSPSGSLNEQFF
cdr3_nt: TGCGCCAGCAGCCCATCCGGGAGCCTCAATGAGCAGTTCTTC

clone_size: .
d_call: .
v_call: TRBV18
j_call: TRBJ1-5
cdr3_aa: CASSAGTRNQPQHF
cdr3_nt: TGTGCCAGCTCAGCAGGGACGCGCAATCAGCCCCAGCATTTT

clone_size: .
d_call: .
v_call: TRBV27
j_call: TRBJ2-7
cdr3_aa: CASSLLAGAYEQYF
cdr3_nt: TGTGCCAGCAGTTTATTGGCAGGGGCCTACGAGCAGTACTTC

clone_size: .
d_call: TRBD2
v_call: TRBV10-3
j_call: TRBJ2-1
cdr3_aa: CAISERLAGGGEQFF
cdr3_nt: TGTGCCATCAGTGAACGACTAGCGGGAGGAGGAGAGCAGTTCTTC

clone_size: few
d_call: TRBD1
v_call: TRBV9
j_call: TRBJ1-2
cdr3_aa: CASSSGQATNYGYTF
cdr3_nt: TGTGCCAGCAGCTCGGGACAGGCTACGAACTATGGCTACACCTTC

clone_size: once
d_call: .
v_call: TRBV7-2
j_call: TRBJ2-7
cdr3_aa: CASTRGGGSSYEQYF
cdr3_nt: TGTGCCAGCACCCGAGGAGGGGGTAGCTCCTACGAGCAGTACTTC

clone_size: .
d_call: .
v_call: TRBV2
j_call: TRBJ2-2
cdr3_aa: CASTWVGTGELFF
cdr3_nt: TGTGCCAGCACCTGGGTCGGCACCGGGGAGCTGTTTTTT

clone_size: many
d_call: .
v_call: TRBV19
j_call: TRBJ1-2
cdr3_aa: CASLPTAGEAFRDGYTF
cdr3_nt: TGTGCCAGTCTCCCCACGGCCGGGGAGGCTTTCCGGGATGGCTACACCTTC

clone_size: .
d_call: TRBD1
v_call: TRBV6-5
j_call: TRBJ2-3
cdr3_aa: CASSRGQGADTQYF
cdr3_nt: TGTGCCAGCAGTCGGGGACAGGGGGCGGATACGCAGTATTTT

clone_size: .
d_call: .
v_call: TRBV5-6
j_call: TRBJ1-2
cdr3_aa: CASTLRANYGYTF
cdr3_nt: TGTGCCAGCACCCTGAGGGCTAACTATGGCTACACCTTC

clone_size: .
d_call: .
v_call: TRBV10-3
j_call: TRBJ2-7
cdr3_aa: CAISGSDSYEQYF
cdr3_nt: TGTGCCATCAGTGGATCAGACTCCTACGAGCAGTACTTC

clone_size: .
d_call: .
v_call: TRBV2
j_call: TRBJ2-3
cdr3_aa: CASSETGLGTQYF
cdr3_nt: TGTGCCAGCAGTGAGACCGGGCTGGGCACGCAGTATTTT

clone_size: few
d_call: .
v_call: TRBV27
j_call: TRBJ2-6
cdr3_aa: CASSLNSGANVLTF
cdr3_nt: TGTGCCAGCAGTTTAAACTCTGGGGCCAACGTCCTGACTTTC

clone_size: few
d_call: .
v_call: TRBV6-1
j_call: TRBJ2-5
cdr3_aa: CASSEATRGQGFLETQYF
cdr3_nt: TGTGCCAGCAGTGAAGCTACCCGTGGGCAGGGGTTCTTGGAGACCCAGTACTTC

clone_size: .
d_call: TRBD1
v_call: TRBV19
j_call: TRBJ2-1
cdr3_aa: CASSIGGQGSYEQFF
cdr3_nt: TGTGCCAGTAGTATAGGGGGACAGGGGAGCTATGAGCAGTTCTTC

clone_size: .
d_call: TRBD1
v_call: TRBV9
j_call: TRBJ1-6
cdr3_aa: CASSVGVGQNNSPLHF
cdr3_nt: TGTGCCAGCAGCGTAGGGGTGGGACAGAATAATTCACCCCTCCACTTT

clone_size: .
d_call: .
v_call: TRBV7-8
j_call: TRBJ1-4
cdr3_aa: CASSLAAGKNEKLFF
cdr3_nt: TGTGCCAGCAGCTTAGCTGCAGGGAAAAATGAAAAACTGTTTTTT

clone_size: .
d_call: .
v_call: TRBV18
j_call: TRBJ2-2
cdr3_aa: CASSPRELGGELFF
cdr3_nt: TGTGCCAGCTCACCACGGGAACTAGGCGGGGAGCTGTTTTTT

clone_size: few
d_call: .
v_call: TRBV7-8
j_call: TRBJ1-1
cdr3_aa: CASSPRQGRNTEAFF
cdr3_nt: TGTGCCAGCAGCCCAAGGCAGGGAAGGAACACTGAAGCTTTCTTT

clone_size: few
d_call: TRBD1
v_call: TRBV18
j_call: TRBJ1-4
cdr3_aa: CASSPGQGEKLFF
cdr3_nt: TGTGCCAGCTCACCGGGACAGGGCGAAAAACTGTTTTTT

clone_size: .
d_call: .
v_call: TRBV5-4
j_call: TRBJ2-3
cdr3_aa: CASSLDRYSTDTQYF
cdr3_nt: TGTGCCAGCAGCTTGGACAGGTATTCCACAGATACGCAGTATTTT

clone_size: .
d_call: .
v_call: TRBV4-1
j_call: TRBJ2-1
cdr3_aa: CASSQDRALSSYNEQFF
cdr3_nt: TGCGCCAGCAGCCAAGATCGGGCTCTGAGCTCCTACAATGAGCAGTTCTTC

clone_size: .
d_call: .
v_call: TRBV4-2
j_call: TRBJ2-3
cdr3_aa: CASSQLGGADTQYF
cdr3_nt: TGTGCCAGCAGCCAGTTAGGTGGTGCAGATACGCAGTATTTT

clone_size: .
d_call: .
v_call: TRBV28
j_call: TRBJ1-5
cdr3_aa: CASSLVGNQPQHF
cdr3_nt: TGTGCCAGCAGTTTAGTAGGGAATCAGCCCCAGCATTTT

clone_size: .
d_call: .
v_call: TRBV7-9
j_call: TRBJ1-4
cdr3_aa: CASSPGIQNEKLFF
cdr3_nt: TGTGCCAGCAGCCCCGGGATTCAAAATGAAAAACTGTTTTTT

clone_size: .
d_call: .
v_call: TRBV1
j_call: TRBJ2-7
cdr3_aa: CTSSPLAWTYEQYF
cdr3_nt: TGCACCAGCAGCCCTCTAGCGTGGACCTACGAGCAGTACTTC

clone_size: .
d_call: .
v_call: TRBV7-2
j_call: TRBJ2-7
cdr3_aa: CASSRPSQPPYEQYF
cdr3_nt: TGTGCCAGCAGCCGCCCTAGCCAACCTCCCTACGAGCAGTACTTC

clone_size: .
d_call: .
v_call: TRBV6-5
j_call: TRBJ1-6
cdr3_aa: CASRARGGSPLHF
cdr3_nt: TGTGCCAGCAGAGCAAGGGGGGGTTCACCCCTCCACTTT

clone_size: .
d_call: TRBD2
v_call: TRBV5-1
j_call: TRBJ2-5
cdr3_aa: CASSLEASGGRTQYF
cdr3_nt: TGCGCCAGCAGCTTGGAGGCTAGCGGTGGCAGGACCCAGTACTTC

clone_size: .
d_call: .
v_call: TRBV5-5
j_call: TRBJ1-2
cdr3_aa: CASSLVWTASYGYTF
cdr3_nt: TGTGCCAGCAGCTTGGTATGGACAGCTTCCTATGGCTACACCTTC

clone_size: .
d_call: .
v_call: TRBV13
j_call: TRBJ2-7
cdr3_aa: CASSSQAGVLYEQYF
cdr3_nt: TGTGCCAGCAGCTCCCAGGCAGGGGTCTTATACGAGCAGTACTTC

clone_size: few
d_call: .
v_call: TRBV25-1
j_call: TRBJ2-1
cdr3_aa: CASSEYRAQESEQFF
cdr3_nt: TGTGCCAGCAGTGAATATCGGGCCCAAGAGAGTGAGCAGTTCTTC

clone_size: .
d_call: TRBD2
v_call: TRBV6-5
j_call: TRBJ2-2
cdr3_aa: CASSYGAGGPTGELFF
cdr3_nt: TGTGCCAGCAGTTACGGAGCGGGAGGGCCCACCGGGGAGCTGTTTTTT

clone_size: .
d_call: TRBD2
v_call: TRBV18
j_call: TRBJ2-7
cdr3_aa: CASSPGTSGGYEQYF
cdr3_nt: TGTGCCAGCTCACCAGGGACTAGCGGCGGCTACGAGCAGTACTTC

clone_size: .
d_call: .
v_call: TRBV18
j_call: TRBJ2-7
cdr3_aa: CASSADWGMYEQYF
cdr3_nt: TGTGCCAGCTCCGCCGATTGGGGGATGTACGAGCAGTACTTC

clone_size: many
d_call: TRBD1
v_call: TRBV7-9
j_call: TRBJ2-7
cdr3_aa: CASSNRDRASEQYF
cdr3_nt: TGTGCCAGCAGCAACCGGGACAGGGCAAGCGAGCAGTACTTC

clone_size: .
d_call: .
v_call: TRBV12-5
j_call: TRBJ1-1
cdr3_aa: CASGLGTEYTEAFF
cdr3_nt: TGTGCTAGTGGTTTGGGGACAGAGTACACTGAAGCTTTCTTT

clone_size: .
d_call: TRBD1
v_call: TRBV30
j_call: TRBJ1-6
cdr3_aa: CAWSGDRGTYNSPLHF
cdr3_nt: TGTGCCTGGAGTGGGGACAGGGGAACCTATAATTCACCCCTCCACTTT

clone_size: .
d_call: .
v_call: TRBV7-2
j_call: TRBJ1-4
cdr3_aa: CASSLPYEKLFF
cdr3_nt: TGTGCCAGCAGCCTCCCGTATGAAAAACTGTTTTTT

clone_size: .
d_call: .
v_call: TRBV30
j_call: TRBJ1-3
cdr3_aa: CAGGASGNTIYF
cdr3_nt: TGTGCTGGCGGGGCCTCTGGAAACACCATATATTTT

clone_size: .
d_call: TRBD1
v_call: TRBV7-9
j_call: TRBJ2-7
cdr3_aa: CASSSTGTGVNEQYF
cdr3_nt: TGTGCCAGCAGCTCTACCGGGACAGGGGTTAACGAGCAGTACTTC

clone_size: once
d_call: .
v_call: TRBV11-2
j_call: TRBJ1-3
cdr3_aa: CASSLEGNSGNTIYF
cdr3_nt: TGTGCCAGCAGCTTGGAGGGGAATAGTGGAAACACCATATATTTT

clone_size: many
d_call: .
v_call: TRBV5-1
j_call: TRBJ2-1
cdr3_aa: CASSDPRVLVGSTTYNEQFF
cdr3_nt: TGCGCCAGCAGCGATCCTCGAGTATTGGTGGGTAGCACTACCTACAATGAGCAGTTCTTC

clone_size: once
d_call: .
v_call: TRBV9
j_call: TRBJ2-2
cdr3_aa: CASSVLSGANGGELFF
cdr3_nt: TGTGCCAGCAGCGTATTATCGGGAGCAAATGGCGGGGAGCTGTTTTTT

clone_size: .
d_call: TRBD1
v_call: TRBV6-4
j_call: TRBJ2-1
cdr3_aa: CASRPGQGNNEQFF
cdr3_nt: TGTGCCAGCAGACCGGGACAGGGGAACAATGAGCAGTTCTTC

clone_size: .
d_call: .
v_call: TRBV9
j_call: TRBJ1-1
cdr3_aa: CASSAVGSNTEAFF
cdr3_nt: TGTGCCAGCAGCGCAGTAGGTTCCAACACTGAAGCTTTCTTT

clone_size: .
d_call: .
v_call: TRBV7-5
j_call: TRBJ1-3
cdr3_aa: CARSLLRHGNTIYF
cdr3_nt: TGTGCCAGAAGCCTCCTAAGACACGGAAACACCATATATTTT

clone_size: few
d_call: TRBD2
v_call: TRBV7-2
j_call: TRBJ2-7
cdr3_aa: CASSLLAGGVYEQYF
cdr3_nt: TGTGCCAGCAGCTTACTAGCGGGGGGAGTCTACGAGCAGTACTTC

clone_size: many
d_call: .
v_call: TRBV11-1
j_call: TRBJ1-1
cdr3_aa: CASSGRDGLSGNTEAFF
cdr3_nt: TGTGCCAGCAGCGGAAGGGACGGACTCTCGGGGAACACTGAAGCTTTCTTT

clone_size: .
d_call: TRBD2
v_call: TRBV29-1
j_call: TRBJ2-3
cdr3_aa: CSVLRDYLSDTQYF
cdr3_nt: TGCAGCGTCCTGAGGGACTACTTATCAGATACGCAGTATTTT

clone_size: .
d_call: TRBD1
v_call: TRBV27
j_call: TRBJ1-2
cdr3_aa: CASGQGRGYTF
cdr3_nt: TGTGCCAGCGGACAGGGCAGAGGCTACACCTTC

clone_size: .
d_call: TRBD1
v_call: TRBV29-1
j_call: TRBJ1-2
cdr3_aa: CSGRTGDGYTF
cdr3_nt: TGCAGCGGTAGGACAGGGGATGGCTACACCTTC